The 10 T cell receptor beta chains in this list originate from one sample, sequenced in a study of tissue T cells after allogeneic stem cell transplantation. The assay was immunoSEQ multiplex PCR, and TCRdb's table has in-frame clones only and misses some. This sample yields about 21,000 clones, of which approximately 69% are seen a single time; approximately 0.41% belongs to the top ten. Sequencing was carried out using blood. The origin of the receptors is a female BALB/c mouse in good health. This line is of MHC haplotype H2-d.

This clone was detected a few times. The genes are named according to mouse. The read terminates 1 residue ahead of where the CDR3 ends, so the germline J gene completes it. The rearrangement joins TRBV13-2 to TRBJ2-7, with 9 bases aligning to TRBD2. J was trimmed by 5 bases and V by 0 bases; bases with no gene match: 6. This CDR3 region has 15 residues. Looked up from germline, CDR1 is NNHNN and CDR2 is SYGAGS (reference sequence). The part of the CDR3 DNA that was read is TGTGCCAGCGGTGATGCAGGAACTGGGGGGAATGAACAGTAC. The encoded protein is CASGDAGTGGNEQY. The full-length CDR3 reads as CASGDAGTGGNEQYF.

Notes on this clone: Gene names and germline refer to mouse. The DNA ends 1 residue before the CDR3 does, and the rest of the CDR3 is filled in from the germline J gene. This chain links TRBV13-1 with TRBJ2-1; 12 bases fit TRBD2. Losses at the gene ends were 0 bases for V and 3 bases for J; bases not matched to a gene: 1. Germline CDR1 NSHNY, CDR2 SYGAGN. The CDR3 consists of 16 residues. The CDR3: CASSDEDWGGYAEQFF. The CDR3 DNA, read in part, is TGTGCCAGCAGTGATGAGGACTGGGGGGGCTATGCTGAGCAGTTC.

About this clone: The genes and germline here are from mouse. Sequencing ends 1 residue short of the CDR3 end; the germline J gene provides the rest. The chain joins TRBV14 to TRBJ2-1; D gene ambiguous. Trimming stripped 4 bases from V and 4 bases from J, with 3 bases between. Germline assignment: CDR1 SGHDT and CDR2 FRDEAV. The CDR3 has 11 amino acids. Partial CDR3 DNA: TGTGCCAGCAGTCTATATGCTGAGCAGTTC. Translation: CASSLYAEQF. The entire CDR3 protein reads CASSLYAEQFF.

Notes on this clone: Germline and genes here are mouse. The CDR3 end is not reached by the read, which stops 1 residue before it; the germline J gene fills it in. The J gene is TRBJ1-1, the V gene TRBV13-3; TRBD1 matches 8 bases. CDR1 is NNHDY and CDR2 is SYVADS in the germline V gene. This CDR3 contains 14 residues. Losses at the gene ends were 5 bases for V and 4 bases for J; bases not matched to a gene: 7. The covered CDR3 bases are TGTGCCAGCAGGGCAGGGGGCCGGGGCACAGAAGTCTTC. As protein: CASRAGGRGTEVF. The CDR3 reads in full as CASRAGGRGTEVFF.

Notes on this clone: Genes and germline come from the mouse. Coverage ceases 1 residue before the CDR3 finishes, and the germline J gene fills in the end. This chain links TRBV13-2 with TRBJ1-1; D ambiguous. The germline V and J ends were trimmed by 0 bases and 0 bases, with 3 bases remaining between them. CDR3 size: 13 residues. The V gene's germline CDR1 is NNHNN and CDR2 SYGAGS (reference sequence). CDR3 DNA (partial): TGTGCCAGCGGTGATGACACAAACACAGAAGTCTTC. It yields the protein CASGDDTNTEVF. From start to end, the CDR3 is CASGDDTNTEVFF.

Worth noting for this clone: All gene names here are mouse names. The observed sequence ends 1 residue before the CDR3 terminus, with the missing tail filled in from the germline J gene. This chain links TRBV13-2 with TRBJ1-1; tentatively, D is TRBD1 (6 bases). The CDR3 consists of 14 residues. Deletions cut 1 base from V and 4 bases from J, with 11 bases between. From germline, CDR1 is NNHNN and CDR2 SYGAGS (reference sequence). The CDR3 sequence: CASGDWGAGTEVFF. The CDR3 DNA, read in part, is TGTGCCAGCGGTGATTGGGGGGCGGGCACAGAAGTCTTC.

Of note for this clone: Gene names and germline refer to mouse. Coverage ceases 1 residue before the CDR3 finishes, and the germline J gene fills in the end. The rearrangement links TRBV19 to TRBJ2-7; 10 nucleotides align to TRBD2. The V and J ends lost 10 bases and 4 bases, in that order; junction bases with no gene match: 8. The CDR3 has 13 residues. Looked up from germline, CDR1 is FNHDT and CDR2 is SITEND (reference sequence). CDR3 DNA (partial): TGTGCCGGCACCAAGACTGGGGGGTATGAACAGTAC. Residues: CAGTKTGGYEQY. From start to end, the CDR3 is CAGTKTGGYEQYF.

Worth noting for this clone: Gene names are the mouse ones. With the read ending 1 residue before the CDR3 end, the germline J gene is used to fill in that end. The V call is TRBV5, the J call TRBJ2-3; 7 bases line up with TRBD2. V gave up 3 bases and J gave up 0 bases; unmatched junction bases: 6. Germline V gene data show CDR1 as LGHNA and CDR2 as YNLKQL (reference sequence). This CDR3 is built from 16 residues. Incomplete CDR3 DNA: TGTGCCAGCAGCCATACGACTGGGTTTAGTGCAGAAACGCTGTAT. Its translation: CASSHTTGFSAETLY. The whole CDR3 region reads CASSHTTGFSAETLYF.

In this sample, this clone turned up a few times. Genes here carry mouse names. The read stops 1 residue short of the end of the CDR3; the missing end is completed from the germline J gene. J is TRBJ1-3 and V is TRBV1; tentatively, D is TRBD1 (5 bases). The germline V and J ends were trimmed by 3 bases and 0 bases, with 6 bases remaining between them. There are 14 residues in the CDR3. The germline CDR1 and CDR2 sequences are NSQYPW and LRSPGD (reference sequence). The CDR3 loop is CTCSAGLSGNTLYF. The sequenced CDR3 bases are TGCACCTGCAGTGCGGGACTTTCTGGAAATACGCTCTAT.

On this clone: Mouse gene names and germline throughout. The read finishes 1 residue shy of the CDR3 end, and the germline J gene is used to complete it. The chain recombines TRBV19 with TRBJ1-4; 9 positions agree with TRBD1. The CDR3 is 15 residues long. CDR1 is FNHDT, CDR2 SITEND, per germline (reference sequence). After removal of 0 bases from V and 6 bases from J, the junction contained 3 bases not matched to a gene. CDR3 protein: CASSIGTGDDERLFF. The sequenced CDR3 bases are TGTGCCAGCAGTATAGGGACAGGGGACGACGAAAGATTATTT.